These T cell receptor beta chains were read from a single sample in a study of cytomegalovirus exposure and HLA in healthy donors. Generated by immunoSEQ multiplex PCR, the TCRdb table keeps only in-frame clones and is missing some. The data show around 94,000 clones, nearly 65% seen once. The sequencing input was PBMCs. Source of these receptors: a human donor in good health. Each CDR3 is given without its conserved first and last residue.

TRBJ2-7,TRBV18,ASSRGTATYEQY
TRBJ2-3,TRBV14,ASSPRTSGRWGTDTQY
TRBJ2-7,TRBV6-1,ASSLGGLSYEQY
TRBJ2-5,TRBV5-1,ASSLFSREGETQY
TRBJ1-2,TRBV30,AWSVVRGLYGYT
TRBJ1-6,TRBV30,AWSIFPRGVGSPLH
TRBJ2-7,TRBV11-2,ASSLGGLDEQY
TRBJ1-1,TRBV7-9,ASSSGLFTEAF
TRBJ2-7,TRBV27,ASSEYATGEEQY
TRBJ2-5,TRBV2,ASRGPGQGYETQY
TRBJ2-1,TRBV7-2,ASSSWLAEPLNEQF
TRBJ2-3,TRBV2,ASSGKRTSTDTQY